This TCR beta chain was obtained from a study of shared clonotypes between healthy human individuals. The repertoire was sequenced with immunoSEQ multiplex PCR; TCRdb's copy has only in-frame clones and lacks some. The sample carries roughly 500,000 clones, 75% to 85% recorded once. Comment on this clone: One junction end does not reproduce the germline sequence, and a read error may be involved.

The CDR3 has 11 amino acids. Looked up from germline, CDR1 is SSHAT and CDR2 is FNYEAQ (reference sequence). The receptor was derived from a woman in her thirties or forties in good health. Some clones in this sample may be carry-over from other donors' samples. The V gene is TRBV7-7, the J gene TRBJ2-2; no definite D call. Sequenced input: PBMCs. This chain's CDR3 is CASSLDGELFF. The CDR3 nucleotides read TGTGCTAGCAGCTTAGACGGGGAGCTGTTTTTT.